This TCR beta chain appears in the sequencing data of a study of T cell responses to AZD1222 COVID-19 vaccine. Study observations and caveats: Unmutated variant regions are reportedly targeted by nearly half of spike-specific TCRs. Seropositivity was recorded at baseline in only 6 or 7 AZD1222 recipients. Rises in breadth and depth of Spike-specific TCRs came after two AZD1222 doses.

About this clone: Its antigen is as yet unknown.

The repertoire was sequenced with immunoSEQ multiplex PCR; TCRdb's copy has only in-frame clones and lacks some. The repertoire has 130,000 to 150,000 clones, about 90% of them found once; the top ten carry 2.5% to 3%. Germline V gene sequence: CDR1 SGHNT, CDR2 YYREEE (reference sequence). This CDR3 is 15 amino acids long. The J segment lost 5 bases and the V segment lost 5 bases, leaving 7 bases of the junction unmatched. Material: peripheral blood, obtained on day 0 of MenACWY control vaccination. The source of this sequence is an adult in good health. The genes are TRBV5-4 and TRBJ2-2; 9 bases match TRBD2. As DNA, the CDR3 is TGTGCCAGCAGTTTCGGGACTAGCACTACCGGGGAGCTGTTTTTT. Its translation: CASSFGTSTTGELFF.